This T cell receptor (beta chain) was found in a study of Graves' ophthalmopathy and Graves' hyperthyroidism. V lost 1 base and J lost 1, with 10 bases in between. CDR1 LGHDT and CDR2 YNNKEL come from the germline V gene (reference sequence). The CDR3 has 15 amino acids. RNA transcripts yielded amplified TCR beta CDR3 regions. An initial RT-PCR round employing HTBI primers preceded a second-round multiplex PCR. TCRdb re-analysed the multiplex PCR reads in MiXCR, keeping a single row per CDR3 protein. The sample records some 380,000 distinct CDR3 sequences, just over 15% being singletons. Sequencing was done on a sample of peripheral blood. The TCR originated in a woman in her late teens or twenties with stable Graves' hyperthyroidism. The V call is TRBV3-1, the J call TRBJ1-1; D might be TRBD1 (5 bases). This CDR3 is CASSQAPTGNTEAFF. The CDR3 DNA reads as TGTGCCAGCAGCCAAGCCCCAACAGGGAACACTGAAGCTTTCTTT.